The clone carrying this T cell receptor (beta chain) was picked up many times. The target antigen is unknown. The data originate from a study of T cell repertoires in cytomegalovirus infection. Study details: Matching HLA type and CMV infection were both indicated by public TCR beta signatures. The study's findings and limits: CMV carriers with the relevant HLA were identified by cumulative public TCR beta family frequency.

TCRdb ran MiXCR on the reads and lists one entry per CDR3 protein. The table includes roughly 230,000 distinct CDR3 sequences, 6% to 8% detected once. The source material was PBMCs. This clonotype was obtained from a human donor in good health (CMV status not recorded). Some clones in this sample may be carry-over from other donors' samples.

In nucleotides, the CDR3 is TGCAGTGCTAGAGATCCTACTGGGCAGACCTACGAGCAGTACTTC. It translates to CSARDPTGQTYEQYF. This rearrangement joins TRBV20-1 to TRBJ2-7; D is unresolved. Germline V CDR1 and CDR2: DFQATT, SNEGSKA (reference sequence). Trimming pared 0 bases from V and 2 bases from J, leaving 14 bases between. The CDR3 loop spans 15 amino acids.